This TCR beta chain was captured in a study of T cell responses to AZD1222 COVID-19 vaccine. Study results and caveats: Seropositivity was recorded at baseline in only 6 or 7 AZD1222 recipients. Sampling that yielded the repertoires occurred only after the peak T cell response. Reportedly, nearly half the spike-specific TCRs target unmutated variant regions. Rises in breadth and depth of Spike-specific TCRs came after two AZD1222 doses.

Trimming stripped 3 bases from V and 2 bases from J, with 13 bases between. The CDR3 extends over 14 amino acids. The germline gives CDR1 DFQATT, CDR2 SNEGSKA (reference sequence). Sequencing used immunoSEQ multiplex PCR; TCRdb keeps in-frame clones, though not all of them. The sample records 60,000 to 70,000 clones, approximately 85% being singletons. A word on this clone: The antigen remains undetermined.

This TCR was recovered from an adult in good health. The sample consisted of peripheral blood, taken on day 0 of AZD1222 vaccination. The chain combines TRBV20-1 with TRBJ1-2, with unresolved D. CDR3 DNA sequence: TGCAGTGCTAGTAGCGGAATGGCGAACTATGGCTACACCTTC. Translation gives CSASSGMANYGYTF.